The rows below give T cell receptor beta chains drawn from one sample of a study of cytomegalovirus exposure and HLA in healthy donors. Sequenced by immunoSEQ multiplex PCR; TCRdb stores in-frame clones only, minus some. The repertoire holds roughly 120,000 clones, more than 70% seen once, with 0.2% to 0.3% in the top ten. The specimen sequenced was PBMCs. The receptors shown here come from a man in his fifties or sixties in good health and CMV-seronegative. The CDR3 runs from the conserved cysteine through the conserved F or W. D genes are given only for firm matches. Clone size, where shown, is once, few, many, or a class for clones that have expanded.

once	14	TRBV7-2	TRBJ1-2	-	CASSIRGRSLLYTF	TGTGCCAGCAGCATAAGGGGCAGGAGTTTACTCTACACCTTC
-	15	TRBV19	TRBJ2-7	TRBD2	CASSSLAGAKYEQYF	TGTGCCAGTAGTTCCCTAGCGGGAGCGAAATACGAGCAGTACTTC
-	15	TRBV7-2	TRBJ1-2	-	CASSLVSGQGARYTF	-
once	15	TRBV9	TRBJ2-7	TRBD2	CASSPHAGGIHEQYF	TGTGCCAGCAGCCCCCACGCGGGGGGGATCCACGAGCAGTACTTC
-	15	TRBV27	TRBJ2-1	TRBD1	CASSPPGQVYNEQFF	TGTGCCAGCAGTCCACCGGGACAGGTCTACAATGAGCAGTTCTTC
-	14	TRBV4-2	TRBJ2-5	-	CASSQGGDQETQYF	TGTGCCAGCAGCCAAGGGGGGGACCAAGAGACCCAGTACTTC
-	13	TRBV5-1	TRBJ1-1	-	CASRVYWNTEAFF	TGCGCCAGCAGAGTTTACTGGAACACTGAAGCTTTCTTT
-	14	TRBV6-1	TRBJ1-6	-	CASSGPGSHSPLHF	TGTGCCAGCAGTGGGCCGGGATCCCATTCACCCCTCCACTTT
-	13	TRBV6-4	TRBJ2-2	TRBD2	CASSDGLGGELFF	TGTGCCAGCAGTGACGGACTAGGTGGGGAGCTGTTTTTT
-	15	TRBV11-2	TRBJ2-3	TRBD1	CASSPTGFDADTQYF	TGTGCCAGCAGCCCGACAGGGTTTGATGCAGATACGCAGTATTTT
once	14	TRBV4-3	TRBJ1-1	TRBD1	CASSQDIGDSEAFF	TGCGCCAGCAGCCAAGATATAGGGGACAGTGAAGCTTTCTTT
-	15	TRBV5-4	TRBJ2-7	TRBD2	CASSQSGTLAYEQYF	TGTGCCAGCAGCCAAAGCGGGACCCTAGCCTACGAGCAGTACTTC
once	16	TRBV5-1	TRBJ2-2	TRBD1	CASSLGTGGYTGELFF	TGCGCCAGCAGCTTGGGGACAGGGGGTTATACCGGGGAGCTGTTTTTT
-	14	TRBV18	TRBJ1-5	TRBD1	CASSLGQGHQPQHF	TGTGCCAGCTCACTAGGACAGGGCCATCAGCCCCAGCATTTT
-	16	TRBV18	TRBJ2-2	TRBD1	CASSQRTGGDTGELFF	TGTGCCAGCTCACAGAGGACAGGGGGAGACACCGGGGAGCTGTTTTTT
-	16	TRBV5-1	TRBJ1-1	TRBD1	CASSTDRGIKNTEAFF	TGCGCCAGCAGCACTGACAGGGGGATTAAGAACACTGAAGCTTTCTTT
-	15	TRBV9	TRBJ1-1	-	CASRRGEGQNTEAFF	TGTGCCAGCCGCCGGGGGGAGGGACAGAACACTGAAGCTTTCTTT
-	16	TRBV4-3	TRBJ2-3	TRBD2	CASSQVSGGAGDTQYF	TGCGCCAGCAGCCAAGTTAGCGGGGGGGCTGGAGATACGCAGTATTTT
-	14	TRBV10-3	TRBJ2-3	TRBD2	CATAAGVETDTQYF	TGTGCCACCGCCGCGGGGGTTGAAACAGATACGCAGTATTTT
-	16	TRBV5-4	TRBJ2-2	TRBD2	CASSYGTRGSRGELFF	TGTGCCAGCAGCTATGGGACTAGAGGGTCTAGGGGGGAGCTGTTTTTT
-	13	TRBV30	TRBJ1-2	TRBD1	CAWNPGTGYGYTF	TGTGCCTGGAACCCCGGGACAGGCTATGGCTACACCTTC
-	16	TRBV7-9	TRBJ1-2	-	CASSLLGAAANYGYTF	TGTGCCAGCAGCTTATTGGGGGCCGCAGCTAACTATGGCTACACCTTC
-	15	TRBV25-1	TRBJ2-1	-	CASRRELSGYNEQFF	TGTGCCAGCAGGAGAGAACTTAGCGGTTACAATGAGCAGTTCTTC
-	12	TRBV2	TRBJ1-2	-	CASSEEGYGYTF	TGTGCCAGCAGTGAGGAGGGGTATGGCTACACCTTC
few	13	TRBV7-2	TRBJ2-4	TRBD1	CASRSVQGAFQYF	TGTGCCAGCAGAAGCGTACAGGGGGCGTTTCAGTACTTC
-	14	TRBV6-6	TRBJ1-3	TRBD1	CASRNGQGDNTIYF	TGTGCCAGCAGAAACGGACAGGGGGATAACACCATATATTTT
-	17	TRBV6-4	TRBJ2-1	TRBD1	CASKFSMPGQPYNEQFF	TGTGCCAGCAAATTTTCCATGCCGGGACAGCCCTACAATGAGCAGTTCTTC
-	15	TRBV15	TRBJ1-4	TRBD1	CATSREGTGSEKLFF	TGTGCCACCAGCAGAGAAGGGACAGGGAGTGAAAAACTGTTTTTT
few	18	TRBV27	TRBJ2-1	TRBD2	CASSFRLAGGSSYNEQFF	TGTGCCAGCAGTTTCCGACTAGCGGGAGGGAGCTCCTACAATGAGCAGTTCTTC
-	14	TRBV5-1	TRBJ2-7	TRBD2	CASSSLAGAYEQYF	TGCGCCAGCAGCTCCCTAGCGGGGGCCTACGAGCAGTACTTC
-	13	TRBV7-9	TRBJ2-5	-	CASKVDGWETQYF	TGTGCCAGCAAGGTAGACGGGTGGGAGACCCAGTACTTC
once	15	TRBV27	TRBJ2-7	-	CASSLSRANSYEQYF	TGTGCCAGCAGTTTATCGCGGGCCAACAGCTACGAGCAGTACTTC
few	15	TRBV7-9	TRBJ1-5	TRBD1	CASSFTGGFSQPQHF	TGTGCCAGCAGCTTCACAGGGGGCTTTAGTCAGCCCCAGCATTTT
-	16	TRBV6-1	TRBJ2-7	TRBD2	CASSALAGALSYEQYF	TGTGCCAGCAGTGCATTAGCGGGAGCCCTCTCCTACGAGCAGTACTTC
-	15	TRBV6-5	TRBJ1-3	TRBD1	CASSRQGASGNTIYF	TGTGCCAGCAGTCGACAGGGGGCCTCTGGAAACACCATATATTTT
-	15	TRBV30	TRBJ1-2	-	CAWSGNWGRDYGYTF	TGTGCCTGGAGCGGTAATTGGGGGAGGGACTATGGCTACACCTTC
few	14	TRBV7-7	TRBJ2-2	-	CASSLDPGSGELFF	TGTGCTAGCAGCTTGGATCCGGGGTCCGGGGAGCTGTTTTTT
-	17	TRBV9	TRBJ2-5	-	CASSPGVMGRREETQYF	TGTGCCAGCAGCCCCGGGGTGATGGGGCGGAGGGAAGAGACCCAGTACTTC